The 9 T cell receptor beta chains below come from one sample, sequenced in a study of technical replicates of blood from a handful of donors. Some clones are missing from TCRdb's copy, which holds only in-frame ones; the method was immunoSEQ multiplex PCR. The sample has approximately 87,000 clones; under 95% are singletons. The sample taken for sequencing was T cells isolated from PBMCs. These receptors were obtained from a human donor in good health.

Written as DNA, the CDR3 is TGTGCCAGCAGTCCCCCCCCGCGGGAAGTAGATACGCAGTATTTT. As protein: CASSPPPREVDTQYF. The V call is TRBV25-1, the J call TRBJ2-3, with D possibly TRBD2 on 6 matching bases. The CDR3 is made up of 15 amino acids. Germline V gene data show CDR1 as MGHDK and CDR2 as SYGVNS. The V end was cut by 5 bases, the J end by 5 bases, with 17 bases between.

The chain uses TRBV7-3 and TRBJ1-1; the match to TRBD1 covers 8 bases. Germline values: CDR1 SGHTA, CDR2 FQGTGA. The CDR3 runs 13 residues. Trimming cost V 5 bases and J 4 bases; bases outside gene matches: 3. The CDR3 nucleotides are TGTGCCAGCAGCGAACAGGGGGGCACTGAAGCTTTCTTT. Amino acids: CASSEQGGTEAFF. The entire variable domain, with the rest obtained from reference TRBV7-3 and TRBJ1-1, is as follows: GAGVSQTPSNKVTEKGKYVELRCDPISGHTALYWYRQSLGQGPEFLIYFQGTGAADDSGLPNDRFFAVRPEGSVSTLKIQRTERGDSAVYLCASSEQGGTEAFFGQGTRLTVV.

The rearrangement links TRBV28 to TRBJ2-2; D perhaps matches TRBD1 (5 bases). Trimming left V 4 bases short and J 5 bases short, with 8 bases between. The germline gives CDR1 MDHEN, CDR2 SYDVKM. This CDR3 is built from 13 residues. The CDR3 bases are TGTGCCAGCAGTTGGGGCATGACCGGGGAGCTGTTTTTT. It is translated as CASSWGMTGELFF.

The rearrangement links TRBV7-9 to TRBJ1-1, with D tentatively TRBD1 (5 bases). CDR1 and CDR2 from the germline V gene are SEHNR and FQNEAQ (reference sequence). The CDR3 runs to 14 residues. The V gene lost 5 bases and the J gene lost 6 bases, with 16 bases spanning the gap. CDR3 residues: CASSGGLWDAEAFF. CDR3 sequence (DNA): TGTGCCAGCAGCGGGGGACTCTGGGACGCTGAAGCTTTCTTT.

The chain employs TRBV10-3 and TRBJ2-7, with 10 bases identical to TRBD2. The CDR3 contains 17 residues. Germline V gene sequence: CDR1 ENHRY, CDR2 SYGVKD. Trimming cost V 0 bases and J 6 bases; bases outside gene matches: 11. Written as DNA, the CDR3 is TGTGCCATCAGTGAGTCAGTGATGACTAGCGGGCAATCCGAGCAGTACTTC. Translation gives CAISESVMTSGQSEQYF.

V is TRBV6-6 and J is TRBJ1-2; maybe TRBD1 (6 bases). Germline CDR1 reads MNHNY; CDR2 reads SVGAGI (reference sequence). The CDR3 is 12 residues long. Trimming removed 3 bases at V and 6 bases at J, with 8 bases between. The CDR3 protein is CASSYRTDGYTF. CDR3 DNA: TGTGCCAGCAGTTATCGGACAGATGGCTACACCTTC.

V and J are TRBV28 and TRBJ2-7; D uncertain. With 4 bases removed from V and 3 bases from J, the gap between germline ends came to 19 bases. Germline V gene data show CDR1 as MDHEN and CDR2 as SYDVKM. This CDR3 is built from 16 residues. The CDR3 nucleotides read TGTGCCAGCAGTTCCTGGGCCCTACCCACGGACTACGAGCAGTACTTC. It codes for CASSSWALPTDYEQYF.

In DNA, the CDR3 is TGTGCCAGCAGCACCCAACTAGACCCCTACGAGCAGTACTTC. It encodes CASSTQLDPYEQYF. J is TRBJ2-7 and V is TRBV7-3; tentative D call: TRBD2 (5 bases). CDR3 length: 14 residues. V dropped 5 bases and J dropped 2 bases, with 13 bases sitting between them. Germline V gene sequence: CDR1 SGHTA, CDR2 FQGTGA.

The chain joins TRBV4-1 to TRBJ2-3; TRBD2 aligns across 8 bases. Germline trimming cut 6 bases from V and 1 base from J; bases unmatched to any gene: 0. Germline V lookup: CDR1 MGHRA, CDR2 YSYEKL. The CDR3 is 13 residues long. CDR3 DNA sequence: TGCGCCAGCAGGACTAGCGGCACAGATACGCAGTATTTT. Translation gives CASRTSGTDTQYF.